The clone carrying this T cell receptor beta chain was seen many times. Its antigen is not known. As part of library construction, unique molecular identifiers were attached to individual cDNA molecules. TCRdb redid the calling of the 5' RACE reads with MiXCR, one entry per CDR3 protein. The data hold about 64,000 distinct CDR3 sequences, with around 19% observed a single time. The CDR3 loop spans 13 amino acids. Trimming removed 7 bases from V and 0 bases from J, with 4 bases in between. This sample is drawn from a study of early T cells in non-severe SARS-CoV-2 infection. In the study overall: It was bulk RNA from unsorted whole blood that was sequenced, and the chains were unpaired. Study-wide results and limits: Matching against VDJdb likely underestimated virus-specific expansions, favoring anti-spike CD8.

The TCR originated in an adult who was a healthcare worker with PCR-confirmed SARS-CoV-2 infection or an uninfected control (not recorded which). This sample comprised whole blood, obtained at baseline. V usage is TRBV12-3 or TRBV12-4 and J usage is TRBJ2-6; no reliable D call. CDR3 nucleotide sequence: TGTGCCAGCATCAGCTCTGGGGCCAACGTCCTGACTTTC. This translates into CASISSGANVLTF.